Below, 14 T cell receptor beta chains from the same sample are listed, as sequenced in a study of CD8+ T cells in alopecia areata. Treatment given: oral pan-JAK inhibitor, 5-10 mg twice daily. Reverse transcription of extracted RNA yielded cDNA, which provided the sequencing template. Sequenced by immunoSEQ multiplex PCR; TCRdb stores in-frame clones only, minus some. The repertoire holds hundreds of thousands of clones, with roughly 66% as singletons. The material sequenced was CD4+ T cells sorted from blood, taken at approximately week 45, from a patient treated with tofacitinib. All receptors come from a human donor with alopecia areata.

This rearrangement joins TRBV29-1 to TRBJ1-1, with TRBD1 identical over 10 bases. The germline V gene has CDR1 SQVTM and CDR2 ANQGSEA. The CDR3 is 14 residues long. J lost 5 bases, V lost 4 bases, and 7 bases had no gene match. The CDR3 reads CSVGGTGDRTEAFF. CDR3 in DNA: TGCAGCGTTGGGGGGACAGGGGATCGGACTGAAGCTTTCTTT.

The V call is TRBV9, the J call TRBJ2-6, with a possible D match to TRBD1 (5 bases). In germline, CDR1 is SGDLS, CDR2 YYNGEE. Trimming shortened V by 0 bases and J by 4 bases, and 8 bases separated the two germline ends. The CDR3 spans 15 residues. The CDR3 sequence is CASSVDRLGANVLTF. The CDR3 DNA reads as TGTGCCAGCAGCGTAGACAGGTTGGGGGCCAACGTCCTGACTTTC.

This clone was counted at least ten times. The V and J genes are TRBV19 and TRBJ1-1; D gene uncertain. CDR3 length: 12 amino acids. Trimming took 5 bases from V and 1 from J, leaving 5 bases between them. The germline V gene has CDR1 LNHDA and CDR2 SQIVND (reference sequence). Here the CDR3 reads CASSWWNTEAFF. The CDR3 bases are TGTGCCAGTAGTTGGTGGAACACTGAAGCTTTCTTT.

The chain's CDR3 is CATSRDRGAEAFF. In DNA form, the CDR3 reads TGTGCCACCAGCAGAGATCGTGGGGCCGAAGCTTTCTTT. This chain connects TRBV15 to TRBJ1-1, with a tentative D call TRBD1 (5 bases). The CDR3 has 13 residues. The ends were cut back, 0 bases at V and 8 bases at J, with 10 bases in the middle. CDR1 and CDR2 (germline): LNHNV, YYDKDF (reference sequence).

With regard to this clone: One end of the junction does not line up with germline, which may come from a read error. The chain combines TRBV7-8 with TRBJ2-5; 12 bases are shared with TRBD2. This CDR3 comprises 19 residues. CDR1 SGHVS and CDR2 FQNEAQ come from the germline V gene. The CDR3 bases are TGTGCCAGCAGCACCAGGACTAGCGGGGTGACGGTTTACCAGGAGACCCAGTACTTC. It is translated as CASSTRTSGVTVYQETQYF.

The rearrangement joins TRBV12-5 to TRBJ1-2; D not resolved. This CDR3 comprises 12 residues. Germline V CDR1 and CDR2: LGHNT, FRNRAP. V was clipped by 0 bases and J by 7 bases, with 6 bases between them. The chain's CDR3 is CASGLVNGGYTF. CDR3 DNA sequence: TGTGCTAGTGGTTTGGTAAACGGTGGCTACACCTTC.

CDR3 in DNA: TGTGCCAGCAGTGTAGCGGGATTCACCGGGGAGCTGTTTTTT. Its protein product is CASSVAGFTGELFF. This sequence joins TRBV2 and TRBJ2-2; 8 positions agree with TRBD2. With 4 bases clipped from V and 4 bases from J, the junction kept 2 bases outside the gene matches. This CDR3 is 14 amino acids long. Germline lookup yields CDR1 SNHLY and CDR2 FYNNEI.

This chain uses TRBV30 with TRBJ1-2, with TRBD1 matching over 7 bases. This CDR3 has 14 amino acids. V was clipped by 1 base and J by 0 bases; unmatched bases: 2. Germline assignment: CDR1 GTSNPN and CDR2 SVGIG (reference sequence). For the CDR3, the DNA is TGTGCCTGGAGTGGGGACAGAGCTAACTATGGCTACACCTTC. As protein: CAWSGDRANYGYTF.

This chain connects TRBV29-1 to TRBJ1-1, with D possibly TRBD1 on 5 matching bases. Trimming shortened V by 6 bases and J by 0 bases, and 14 bases separated the two germline ends. The CDR3 is 14 amino acids. Germline V gene data show CDR1 as SQVTM and CDR2 as ANQGSEA. This CDR3 reads CSVARGTMNTEAFF. CDR3 DNA: TGCAGCGTGGCCCGGGGCACAATGAACACTGAAGCTTTCTTT. Looking up the rest from reference TRBV29-1 and TRBJ1-1 gives the full variable domain: SAVISQKPSRDICQRGTSLTIQCQVDSQVTMMFWYRQQPGQSLTLIATANQGSEATYESGFVIDKFPISRPNLTFSTLTVSNMSPEDSSIYLCSVARGTMNTEAFFGQGTRLTVV.

The chain couples TRBV29-1 to TRBJ1-1, with D unclear. Trimming shortened V by 2 bases and J by 4 bases, and 11 bases separated the two germline ends. Germline V gives CDR1 SQVTM, CDR2 ANQGSEA. CDR3 length equals 13 residues. The chain's CDR3 is CSVEQVRSTEAFF. As DNA, the CDR3 is TGCAGCGTTGAACAGGTTCGGAGCACTGAAGCTTTCTTT.

This clone was seen many times. V and J are TRBV6-5 and TRBJ2-2; D is undetermined. From germline, CDR1 is MNHEY and CDR2 SVGAGI. The CDR3 contains 13 residues. Deletions cut 6 bases from V and 5 bases from J, with 10 bases between. The CDR3 spells CASRPDGTGELFF. The CDR3, as DNA: TGTGCCAGCAGACCGGACGGTACCGGGGAGCTGTTTTTT.

The chain has TRBV5-1 and TRBJ2-7; 7 positions match TRBD1. CDR1 and CDR2 from the germline V gene are SGHRS and YFSETQ. The CDR3 covers 15 residues. Unmatched junction bases numbered 7, after V lost 0 bases and J lost 4 bases. The chain's CDR3 is CASSLGRGIFYEQYF. As DNA, the CDR3 is TGCGCCAGCAGCTTGGGCAGGGGGATATTTTACGAGCAGTACTTC.

In its sample, this clone was seen a few times. The J gene is TRBJ1-4, the V gene TRBV29-1; maybe TRBD1 (5 bases). This CDR3 has 13 amino acids. V lost 6 bases, J lost 0 bases, and 8 bases lay in between. The germline V gene encodes CDR1 SQVTM and CDR2 ANQGSEA. CDR3 loop: CSVSGSTNEKLFF. In nucleotides, the CDR3 is TGCAGCGTCTCAGGGTCAACTAATGAAAAACTGTTTTTT.

This clone was found once. The V gene is TRBV5-1, the J gene TRBJ2-3; D may be TRBD2 (5 bases). This CDR3 is built from 15 residues. V lost 3 bases and J 3 bases, leaving 14 bases between the germline ends. The germline V gene encodes CDR1 SGHRS and CDR2 YFSETQ. The CDR3 loop reads CASSSSGLLTDTQYF. In DNA form, the CDR3 reads TGCGCCAGCAGCTCAAGTGGACTGCTAACAGATACGCAGTATTTT.